The entry that follows covers one T cell receptor beta chain sequence. These data come from a study of spatial heterogeneity in lung cancer. At the level of the study: Combinations of a unique TCR and a UMI were tallied in raw reads, and on average each appeared more than ten times.

This CDR3 contains 15 residues. V lost 7 bases to trimming and J lost 0 bases; unmatched junction nucleotides: 9. Germline CDR1 is SGHRS and CDR2 is YFSETQ. TCRdb ran MiXCR on the 5' RACE reads and lists one entry per CDR3 protein. The sample yields 95,000 to 130,000 distinct CDR3 sequences, more than 10% seen once. The sample's time point: blood at routine non-recurrence follow-up after resection. Whole RNA was taken from tumor, nontumor lung or frozen PBMC; it was then sequenced unsorted. Sequenced material: PBMCs, taken at follow-up. The chain combines TRBV5-1 with TRBJ2-7; 8 bases are shared with TRBD1. The sequence came from a male donor with early-stage non-small cell lung cancer. The CDR3 nucleotides read TGCGCCAGCCAACTCAGCGACAGGGGCTCCTACGAGCAGTACTTC. As protein: CASQLSDRGSYEQYF.